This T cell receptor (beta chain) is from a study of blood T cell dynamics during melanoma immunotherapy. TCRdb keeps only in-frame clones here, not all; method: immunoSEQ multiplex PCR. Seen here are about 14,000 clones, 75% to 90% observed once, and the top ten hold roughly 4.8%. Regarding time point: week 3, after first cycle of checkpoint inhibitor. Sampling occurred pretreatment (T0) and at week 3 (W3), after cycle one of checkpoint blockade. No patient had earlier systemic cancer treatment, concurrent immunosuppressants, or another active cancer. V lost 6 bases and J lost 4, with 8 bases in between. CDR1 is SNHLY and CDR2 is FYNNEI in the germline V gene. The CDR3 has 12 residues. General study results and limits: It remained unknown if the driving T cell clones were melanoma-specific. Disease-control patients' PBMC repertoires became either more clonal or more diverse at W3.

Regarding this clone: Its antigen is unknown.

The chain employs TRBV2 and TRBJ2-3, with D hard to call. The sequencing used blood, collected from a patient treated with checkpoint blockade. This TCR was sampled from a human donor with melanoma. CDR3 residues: CASRKEADTQYF. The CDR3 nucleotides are TGTGCCAGCAGGAAAGAGGCAGATACGCAGTATTTT.